This entry lists 7 T cell receptor beta chains sequenced from one sample in a study of T-cell memory formation after mild COVID-19. MiXCR, applied by TCRdb to the 5' RACE reads, yields one record per CDR3 protein. This repertoire shows about 130,000 distinct CDR3 sequences, 16% found once; its top ten account for around 13%. Sequenced: PBMCs or a T cell subset sorted from them (not recorded which). The receptors here all came from an adult woman who had mild COVID-19 (a few samples of this study predate the infection). Cell type and time point are not known.

This chain joins TRBV25-1 and TRBJ2-7, with D perhaps matching TRBD2 (6 bases). The germline CDR1 and CDR2 sequences are MGHDK and SYGVNS. The CDR3 loop spans 15 amino acids. The V gene lost 4 bases and the J gene lost 2 bases, with 15 bases spanning the gap. The CDR3, as DNA: TGTGCCAGCAGTGGTCGTAGCGGCAGGCCCTACGAGCAGTACTTC. Its protein product is CASSGRSGRPYEQYF.

This sequence joins TRBV27 and TRBJ2-3; 10 bases match TRBD2. CDR1 and CDR2 (germline): MNHEY, SMNVEV (reference sequence). This CDR3 has 18 amino acids. Unmatched junction bases numbered 15, after V lost 2 bases and J lost 7 bases. This chain's CDR3 is CASSLIASGRRNLHTQYF. CDR3 bases: TGTGCCAGCAGTTTAATAGCTAGCGGGAGACGAAACCTACATACGCAGTATTTT.

The rearrangement links TRBV6-6 to TRBJ1-1; D ambiguous. Germline CDR1 MNHNY, CDR2 SVGAGI (reference sequence). The CDR3 covers 16 residues. Trimming removed 0 bases from V and 1 base from J, with 12 bases in between. The CDR3 sequence: CASSYSTDKGNTEAFF. CDR3 bases: TGTGCCAGCAGTTACTCGACCGATAAGGGGAACACTGAAGCTTTCTTT.

The table lists this clonotype with a few counts. This chain links TRBV2 with TRBJ2-6, with TRBD1 as a possible D gene (5 bases). CDR3 length: 15 residues. V was cut by 4 bases and J by 3 bases, with 10 bases left in between. CDR1 is SNHLY, CDR2 FYNNEI, per germline. CDR3 sequence reads: CASSGTTVGANVLTF. The CDR3 DNA sequence: TGTGCCAGCAGTGGGACGACAGTTGGGGCCAACGTCCTGACTTTC.

This clonotype was detected many times. The rearrangement links TRBV5-6 to TRBJ2-7; TRBD2 agrees at 8 bases. V lost 0 bases, J lost 2 bases, and 1 base stayed unmatched. CDR3 length: 14 amino acids. Germline V gives CDR1 SGHDT, CDR2 YYEEEE. CDR3: CASSLAGLAYEQYF. In DNA form, the CDR3 reads TGTGCCAGCAGCTTGGCGGGACTAGCCTACGAGCAGTACTTC.

A single count supports this clonotype. This CDR3 reads CSARDRSSETQYF. The DNA for the CDR3 is TGCAGTGCTAGAGATCGGAGTTCGGAGACCCAGTACTTC. This sequence joins TRBV20-1 and TRBJ2-5, with D unresolved. Between the trimmed V and J ends, which lost 0 bases and 5 bases, there was a span of 10 bases. The CDR3 loop spans 13 amino acids. CDR1 DFQATT and CDR2 SNEGSKA come from the germline V gene (reference sequence).

This clonotype was counted only a few times. The chain has TRBV20-1 and TRBJ2-7; tentative D call: TRBD2 (5 bases). CDR1 is DFQATT, CDR2 SNEGSKA, per germline (reference sequence). CDR3 length equals 12 residues. Trimming shortened V by 3 bases and J by 5 bases, and 11 bases separated the two germline ends. CDR3 bases: TGCAGTGCTAGGGTGGGAGTCCACGAGCAGTACTTC. Translated: CSARVGVHEQYF.